This paragraph reports one T cell receptor (beta chain). The antigen is undetermined. The data belong to a study of graft-versus-host responses after intestinal transplantation. About the research overall: Tacrolimus and steroids were given for 2 to 3 years to all recipients after anti-thymocyte globulin induction. General observations from the study: With peak circulating GvH clone levels came an association with early post-transplant HvG declines. The authors found GvH clones in recipient marrow, some appearing first in ileum or blood.

Profiled with immunoSEQ multiplex PCR; TCRdb holds only in-frame clones, not every one. The repertoire includes tens of thousands of clones, 94% of them detected once, and 0.15% to 0.2% sits in the top ten. The source was unstimulated CD4+ T cells sorted from spleen or lymph node cells, collected before transplant. This sequence was found in a human donor who was the organ donor for an intestinal transplant.

CDR3 residues: CASSLFAGSYEQYF. The DNA of the CDR3 is TGTGCCAGCAGTTTATTCGCAGGGAGCTACGAGCAGTACTTC. The J gene is TRBJ2-7, the V gene TRBV28; the D call may be TRBD1 or TRBD2 (5 bases each). Between the trimmed V and J ends, which lost 1 base and 3 bases, there was a span of 10 bases. Germline V gives CDR1 MDHEN, CDR2 SYDVKM. The CDR3 consists of 14 residues.